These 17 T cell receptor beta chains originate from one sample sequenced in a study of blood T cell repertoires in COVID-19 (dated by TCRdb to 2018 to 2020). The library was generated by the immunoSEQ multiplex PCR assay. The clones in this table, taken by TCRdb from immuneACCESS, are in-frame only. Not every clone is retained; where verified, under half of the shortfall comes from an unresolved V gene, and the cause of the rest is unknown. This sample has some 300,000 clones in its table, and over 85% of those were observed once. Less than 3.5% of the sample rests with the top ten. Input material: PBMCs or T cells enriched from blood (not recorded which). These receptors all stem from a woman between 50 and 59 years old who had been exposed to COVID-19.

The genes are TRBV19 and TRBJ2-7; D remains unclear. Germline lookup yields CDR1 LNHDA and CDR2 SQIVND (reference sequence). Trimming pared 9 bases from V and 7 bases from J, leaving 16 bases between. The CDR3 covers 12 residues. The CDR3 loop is CASPPSAREQYF. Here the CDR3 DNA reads TGTGCCAGCCCTCCGTCCGCTCGGGAGCAGTACTTC.

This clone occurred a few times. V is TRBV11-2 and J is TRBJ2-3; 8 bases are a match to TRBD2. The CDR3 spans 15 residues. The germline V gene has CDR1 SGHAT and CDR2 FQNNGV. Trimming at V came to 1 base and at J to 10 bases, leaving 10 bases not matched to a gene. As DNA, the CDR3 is TGTGCCAGCAGCTTAGGTCGGGGGGGGCATAAAGCGCAGTATTTT. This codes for CASSLGRGGHKAQYF.

The CDR3 DNA is TGCGCCAGCAGCTCACAGGACCTCTATGGCTACACCTTC. This gives the protein CASSSQDLYGYTF. V gene TRBV5-1 combines with J gene TRBJ1-2, with a possible D match to TRBD1 (5 bases). V gave up 3 bases and J gave up 4 bases, with 10 bases separating them. Germline CDR1 SGHRS, CDR2 YFSETQ. The CDR3 loop spans 13 amino acids.

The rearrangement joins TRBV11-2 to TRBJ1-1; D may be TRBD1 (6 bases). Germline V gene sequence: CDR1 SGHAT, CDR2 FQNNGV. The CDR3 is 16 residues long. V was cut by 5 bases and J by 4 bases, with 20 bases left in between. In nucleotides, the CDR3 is TGTGCCAGCAGCCCTAGGGGGGGGGCGCGTTTCACTGAAGCTTTCTTT. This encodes CASSPRGGARFTEAFF.

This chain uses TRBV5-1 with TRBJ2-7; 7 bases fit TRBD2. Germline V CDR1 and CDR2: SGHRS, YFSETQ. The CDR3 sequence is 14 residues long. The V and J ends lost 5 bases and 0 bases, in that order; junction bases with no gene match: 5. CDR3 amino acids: CASRAGGSSYEQYF. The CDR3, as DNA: TGCGCCAGCAGGGCCGGCGGGAGCTCCTACGAGCAGTACTTC.

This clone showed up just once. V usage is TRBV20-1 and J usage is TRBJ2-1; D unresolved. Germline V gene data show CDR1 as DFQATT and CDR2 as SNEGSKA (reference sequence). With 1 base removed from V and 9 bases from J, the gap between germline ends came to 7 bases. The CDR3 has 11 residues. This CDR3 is CSARVGGEQFF. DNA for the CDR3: TGCAGTGCTAGAGTCGGTGGTGAGCAGTTCTTC.

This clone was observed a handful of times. DNA of the CDR3: TGTGCCAGCAGACTAGCGGGAGCCGGAATTTACGAGCAGTACTTC. It translates to CASRLAGAGIYEQYF. V and J are TRBV2 and TRBJ2-7; 11 nucleotides line up with TRBD2. V lost 6 bases and J lost 4; bases outside the gene matches: 8. This CDR3 is built from 15 residues. The germline gives CDR1 SNHLY, CDR2 FYNNEI.

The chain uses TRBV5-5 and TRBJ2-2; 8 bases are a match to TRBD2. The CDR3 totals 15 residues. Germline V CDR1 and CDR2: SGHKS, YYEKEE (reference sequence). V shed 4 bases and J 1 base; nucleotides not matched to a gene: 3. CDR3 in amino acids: CASSASGGNTGELFF. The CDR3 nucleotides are TGTGCCAGCAGCGCCAGCGGGGGGAACACCGGGGAGCTGTTTTTT.

The chain's CDR3 is CSASSAVAKNIQYF. The CDR3 coding sequence is TGCAGTGCTAGTTCAGCGGTAGCCAAAAACATTCAGTACTTC. This chain connects TRBV20-1 to TRBJ2-4; perhaps TRBD2 as D (5 bases). Germline V CDR1 and CDR2: DFQATT, SNEGSKA (reference sequence). The CDR3 consists of 14 residues. V was trimmed by 3 bases and J by 0 bases, leaving 9 bases between them.

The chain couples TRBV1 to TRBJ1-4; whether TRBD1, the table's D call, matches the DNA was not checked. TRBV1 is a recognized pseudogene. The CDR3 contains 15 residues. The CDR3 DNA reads TGCACCAGCAGCCAGGTGGACAGGGTCCATGAAAAACTGTTTTTT. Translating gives CTSSQVDRVHEKLFF.

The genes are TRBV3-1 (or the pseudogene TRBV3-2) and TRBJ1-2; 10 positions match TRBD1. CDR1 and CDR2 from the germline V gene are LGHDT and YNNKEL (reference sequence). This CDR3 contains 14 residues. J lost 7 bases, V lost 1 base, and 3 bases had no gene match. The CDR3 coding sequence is TGTGCCAGCAGCCAAGCGGACAGGGGGGCTGGCTACACCTTC. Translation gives CASSQADRGAGYTF.

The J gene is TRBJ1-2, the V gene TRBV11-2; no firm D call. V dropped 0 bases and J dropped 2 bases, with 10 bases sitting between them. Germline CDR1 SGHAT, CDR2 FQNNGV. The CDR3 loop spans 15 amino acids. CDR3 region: CASSLDRGRNYGYTF. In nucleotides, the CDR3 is TGTGCCAGCAGCTTAGATCGTGGCAGGAACTATGGCTACACCTTC. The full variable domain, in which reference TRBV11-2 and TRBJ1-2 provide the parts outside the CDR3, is EAGVAQSPRYKIIEKRQSVAFWCNPISGHATLYWYQQILGQGPKLLIQFQNNGVVDDSQLPKDRFSAERLKGVDSTLKIQPAKLEDSAVYLCASSLDRGRNYGYTFGSGTRLTVV.

CDR3 sequence reads: CASSLAAGASPTSFYEQFF. Here the CDR3 DNA reads TGTGCCAGCAGCTTAGCAGCGGGGGCCAGCCCGACCTCCTTCTATGAGCAGTTCTTC. This chain joins TRBV7-2 and TRBJ2-1; the match to TRBD2 covers 8 bases. Germline-derived CDR1 and CDR2 are SGHTA and FQGNSA. J lost 8 bases, V lost 0 bases, and 18 bases had no gene match. The CDR3 is 19 amino acids.

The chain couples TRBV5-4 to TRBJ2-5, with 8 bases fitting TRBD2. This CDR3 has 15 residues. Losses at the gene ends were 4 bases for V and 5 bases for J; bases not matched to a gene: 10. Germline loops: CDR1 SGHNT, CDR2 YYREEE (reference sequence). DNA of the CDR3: TGTGCCAGCAGCCCAACCGGGGGGGCGAGCGAGACCCAGTACTTC. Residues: CASSPTGGASETQYF.

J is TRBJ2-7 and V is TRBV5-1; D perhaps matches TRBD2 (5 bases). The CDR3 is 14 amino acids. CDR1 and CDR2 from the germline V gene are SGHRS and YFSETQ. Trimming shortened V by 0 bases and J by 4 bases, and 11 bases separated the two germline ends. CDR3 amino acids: CASSLVSGIYEQYF. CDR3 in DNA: TGCGCCAGCAGCTTGGTGTCGGGGATTTACGAGCAGTACTTC.

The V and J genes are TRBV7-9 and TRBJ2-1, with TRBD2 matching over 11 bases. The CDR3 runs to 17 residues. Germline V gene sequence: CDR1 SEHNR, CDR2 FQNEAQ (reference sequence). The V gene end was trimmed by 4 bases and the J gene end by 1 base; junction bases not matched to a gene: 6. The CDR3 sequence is CASSSSLAGESYNEQFF. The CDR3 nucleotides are TGTGCCAGCAGCTCGTCACTAGCGGGGGAGTCCTACAATGAGCAGTTCTTC.

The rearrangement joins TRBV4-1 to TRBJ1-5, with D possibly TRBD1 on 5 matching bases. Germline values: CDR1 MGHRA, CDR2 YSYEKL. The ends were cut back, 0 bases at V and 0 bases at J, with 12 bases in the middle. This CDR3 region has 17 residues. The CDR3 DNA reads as TGCGCCAGCAGCCAAGATCAGCAGGGTTATAGCAATCAGCCCCAGCATTTT. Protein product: CASSQDQQGYSNQPQHF.